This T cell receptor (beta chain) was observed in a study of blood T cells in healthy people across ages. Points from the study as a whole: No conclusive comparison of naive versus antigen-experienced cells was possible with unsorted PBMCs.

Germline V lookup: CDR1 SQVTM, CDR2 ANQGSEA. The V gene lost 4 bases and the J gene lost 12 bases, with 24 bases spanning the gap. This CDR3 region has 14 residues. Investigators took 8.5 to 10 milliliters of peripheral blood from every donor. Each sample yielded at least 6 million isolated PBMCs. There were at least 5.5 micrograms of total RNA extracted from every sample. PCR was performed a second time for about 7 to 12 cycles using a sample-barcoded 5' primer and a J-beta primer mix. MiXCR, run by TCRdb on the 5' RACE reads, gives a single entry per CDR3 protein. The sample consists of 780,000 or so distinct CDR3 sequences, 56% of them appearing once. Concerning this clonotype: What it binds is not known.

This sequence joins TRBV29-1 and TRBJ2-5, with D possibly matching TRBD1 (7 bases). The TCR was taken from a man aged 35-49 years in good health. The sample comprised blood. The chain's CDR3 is CSVALDFSSRGEYF. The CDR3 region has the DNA TGCAGCGTTGCTCTAGACTTTAGCAGCAGGGGGGAGTACTTC.